The sequence of this TCR beta chain was determined in a study of blood T cell repertoires in COVID-19. On the study more broadly: T cells, B-cell-depleted T cells, or PBMCs provided the cDNA or gDNA that served as material.

The study drew participants aged about 18 to 95 years from about two dozen US areas. The CDR3 totals 14 residues. V shed 8 bases and J 9 bases; nucleotides not matched to a gene: 16. Germline CDR1 is MNHEY and CDR2 is SMNVEV (reference sequence). Data came from immunoSEQ multiplex PCR; TCRdb stores just in-frame clones and leaves some out. This sample yields 200,000 to 250,000 clones, of which approximately 86% are seen a single time; under 13% belongs to the top ten. This TCR came from a man between 18 and 29 years old with acute COVID-19. The chain has TRBV27 and TRBJ2-7, with 7 bases that match TRBD2. Sequencing input: PBMCs or T cells enriched from blood (not recorded which). This CDR3 is CASPRGGLARGQYF. The CDR3, as DNA: TGTGCCAGCCCCCGCGGGGGTCTCGCCCGTGGGCAGTACTTC.